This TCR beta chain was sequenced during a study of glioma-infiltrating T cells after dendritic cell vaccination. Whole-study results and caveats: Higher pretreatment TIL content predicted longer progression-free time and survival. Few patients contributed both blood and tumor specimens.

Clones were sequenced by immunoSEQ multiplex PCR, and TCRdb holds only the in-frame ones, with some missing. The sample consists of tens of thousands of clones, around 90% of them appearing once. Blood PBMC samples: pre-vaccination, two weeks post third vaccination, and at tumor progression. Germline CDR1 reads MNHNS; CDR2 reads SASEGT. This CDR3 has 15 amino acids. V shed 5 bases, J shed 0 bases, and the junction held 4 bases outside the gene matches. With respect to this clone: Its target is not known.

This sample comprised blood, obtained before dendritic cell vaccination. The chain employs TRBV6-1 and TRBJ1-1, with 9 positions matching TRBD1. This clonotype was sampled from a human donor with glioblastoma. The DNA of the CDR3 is TGTGCCAGCAGTCACAGGGGGCTTATGAACACTGAAGCTTTCTTT. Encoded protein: CASSHRGLMNTEAFF.